What follows are 19 T cell receptor beta chains derived from one specimen sequenced in a study of tumor and adjacent non-tumor tissue in lung cancer. Three rounds of nested PCR, following a modified ARM-PCR protocol, produced the TCRbeta library. TCRdb redid the calling of the multiplex PCR reads with MiXCR, one entry per CDR3 protein. The sample holds over 100,000 distinct CDR3 sequences, roughly 75% seen once. RNA was extracted from bulk tissue without any cell sorting. Sequences were obtained from lung tumor tissue. These receptors were taken from a woman in her sixties or seventies with non-small cell lung cancer.

Notes on this clonotype: No conserved phenylalanine or tryptophan ends this CDR3, so it is likely a read error. This chain joins TRBV11-2 and TRBJ2-2; D may be TRBD2 (6 bases). Trimming left V 7 bases short and J 5 bases short, with 14 bases between. Per the germline V gene, CDR1 is SGHAT and CDR2 is FQNNGV. The CDR3 has 14 residues. This CDR3 is CASTLRLVTGELFI. DNA for the CDR3: TGTGCCAGCACCCTCCGACTAGTTACCGGGGAGCTGTTTATT.

To note about this clonotype: This clone may be a read error of a much larger clone one base away. The V and J genes are TRBV20-1 and TRBJ2-7, with a tentative D call TRBD1 (6 bases). V was trimmed by 8 bases and J by 1 base, leaving 18 bases between them. Germline CDR1 is DFQATT and CDR2 is SNEGSKA (reference sequence). The CDR3 runs to 14 residues. For the CDR3, the DNA is TGCAGTACAAGCCAGGACAGCGTGTCCTACGAGCAGTACTTC. It is translated as CSTSQDSVSYEQYF.

A word on this clonotype: The junction does not match germline at one end; this may be a read error. This CDR3 is CASSYTGRRGETQYF. CDR3 nucleotide sequence: TGTGCCAGCAGTTACACAGGGCGGCGGGGAGAGACCCAGTACTTT. The V gene is TRBV6-5, the J gene TRBJ2-5; tentatively, D is TRBD1 or TRBD2 (6 bases each). Germline CDR1 reads MNHEY; CDR2 reads SVGAGI. The CDR3 runs 15 residues.

About this clonotype: This may arise from a read error, as a much more abundant clone is one base away. The chain links TRBV20-1 to TRBJ2-7; the match to TRBD2 covers 10 bases. Germline-derived CDR1 and CDR2 are DFQATT and SNEGSKA (reference sequence). This CDR3 has 12 residues. In DNA form, the CDR3 reads TGCAGCCTAGCGGGGGAGGCCTACGAGCAGTGCTTC. Translating it yields CSLAGEAYEQCF.

In this sample, this clonotype turned up many times. Written as DNA, the CDR3 is TGTGCCAGCAGATCAGAGGGGGCGTCCTCTAACTATGGCTACACCTTC. Translation gives CASRSEGASSNYGYTF. The chain combines TRBV28 with TRBJ1-2; 7 positions match TRBD1. This CDR3 has 16 amino acids. Unmatched junction bases numbered 10, after V lost 6 bases and J lost 0 bases. Germline V CDR1 and CDR2: MDHEN, SYDVKM.

The rearrangement uses TRBV11-1 and TRBJ2-1, with D uncertain. This CDR3 has 14 residues. Germline V gene sequence: CDR1 SGHAT, CDR2 FQDESV (reference sequence). V was shortened by 4 bases and J by 12 bases, with 19 bases between the two germline ends. CDR3 residues: CASSSPPSYDVQFF. The CDR3 coding sequence is TGTGCCAGCAGCTCCCCCCCCAGTTACGATGTGCAGTTCTTC.

On this clonotype itself: A read error may explain this, as a much larger clone is one base away. The V and J genes are TRBV6-2 or TRBV6-3 and TRBJ2-7; possible D gene TRBD1, 5 bases. Trimming shortened V by 5 bases and J by 4 bases, and 12 bases separated the two germline ends. The V gene's germline CDR1 is MNHEY and CDR2 SVGEGT. The CDR3 contains 13 residues. The CDR3 here is CASSDRHLYEQYF. In nucleotides, the CDR3 is TGTGCCAGCAGTGACAGACACCTTTACGAGCAGTACTTC.

This clonotype was found once. The junction departs from the called germline gene at one end, perhaps through a read error. This chain joins TRBV10-1 and TRBJ1-1; no firm D call. Germline loops: CDR1 WNHNN, CDR2 SYGVQD (reference sequence). The CDR3 consists of 13 residues. The DNA of the CDR3 is TGCGCCAGAACGGCTGAAATGGGAACTGAAGTTTTCTTT. Protein product: CARTAEMGTEVFF.

As concerns this clonotype: The CDR3 end shows no conserved phenylalanine or tryptophan, and so a read error is likely. The V gene is TRBV11-3, the J gene TRBJ1-4; D uncertain. Germline assignment: CDR1 SGHNT and CDR2 YENEEA. The CDR3 has 17 amino acids. Written as DNA, the CDR3 is TGTGCAAGCAGCTTTGACACCCGAGATGCAACTAATGAAAAACTGTTTATT. It encodes CASSFDTRDATNEKLFI.

The count of this clonotype is one. Its ends do not fully match the called genes, so a read error is possible. The chain combines TRBV6-5 with TRBJ1-2; D may be TRBD1 (5 bases). CDR1 is MNHEY and CDR2 is SVGAGI in the germline V gene. This CDR3 has 13 residues. CDR3: CVSRLPGRHDYIF. Here the CDR3 DNA reads TGTGTCAGCAGATTACCGGGACGTCATGACTACATCTTC.

The chain joins TRBV5-5 to TRBJ2-1, with TRBD2 matching over 8 bases. Unmatched junction bases numbered 13, after V lost 8 bases and J lost 6 bases. CDR3 length: 15 residues. Germline CDR1 SGHKS, CDR2 YYEKEE (reference sequence). The DNA for the CDR3 is TGTGCCAGTAGGTTTGGACTAGCTGGGGGCAATGAGCAGTTCTTC. Its translation is CASRFGLAGGNEQFF.

This sequence joins TRBV11-3 and TRBJ1-6, with 9 positions matching TRBD1. The CDR3 extends over 19 amino acids. Trimming removed 6 bases from V and 6 bases from J; junction bases left unmatched: 18. Germline V CDR1 and CDR2: SGHNT, YENEEA. DNA for the CDR3: TGTGCCAGCAGGGCGGACAGGGGCAGTTCTTTTGGACTTAATTCACCCCTCCACTTT. Protein product: CASRADRGSSFGLNSPLHF.

With respect to this clonotype: A much larger clone is a single base away; this may be a read error. The chain recombines TRBV5-5 with TRBJ1-2; D is unresolved. Per germline, CDR1 SGHKS and CDR2 YYEKEE (reference sequence). With 2 bases removed from V and 8 bases from J, the gap between germline ends came to 13 bases. This CDR3 has 13 amino acids. The CDR3 protein is CASSFTTDMGYTF. CDR3 DNA sequence: TGTGCCAGCAGCTTCACCACAGACATGGGCTACACCTTC.

With respect to this clonotype: A junction end diverges from the germline sequence, so it may reflect a read error. The V and J genes are TRBV29-1 and TRBJ2-1, with D tentatively TRBD2 (5 bases). Looked up from germline, CDR1 is SQVTM and CDR2 is ANQGSEA. The CDR3 contains 13 residues. CDR3 sequence reads: CSVDYGHAGERFF. DNA for the CDR3: TGCAGCGTTGACTACGGGCACGCGGGTGAGCGGTTCTTC.

The count of this clonotype is one. Here the CDR3 omits its conserved ending phenylalanine or tryptophan, so a read error is the likely source. The genes are TRBV6-2 or TRBV6-3 and TRBJ1-3; D not resolved. CDR1 is MNHEY, CDR2 SVGEGT, per germline. The CDR3 contains 14 residues. The V and J ends lost 6 bases and 0 bases respectively, with 9 bases between them. CDR3 sequence (DNA): TGTGCCAGCAGCCCGGAGCCCTCTGGAAACACCATATATTCT. Translating it yields CASSPEPSGNTIYS.

The chain links TRBV7-9 to TRBJ2-3; D is unresolved. CDR1 is SEHNR, CDR2 FQNEAQ, per germline (reference sequence). Between the trimmed V and J ends, which lost 7 bases and 2 bases, there was a span of 13 bases. There are 14 residues in the CDR3. CDR3 protein: CASIPFVPTDTQYF. CDR3 sequence (DNA): TGTGCCAGCATCCCCTTCGTACCCACAGATACGCAGTATTTT.

Concerning this clonotype: A single base separates this from a much larger clone, so it may be a read error. The chain employs TRBV12-3 or TRBV12-4 and TRBJ1-1; D gene unclear. The CDR3 runs to 13 residues. The CDR3: CATSPSGTPEAFF. CDR3 DNA: TGTGCCACCAGTCCCTCGGGAACCCCTGAAGCTTTCTTT.

A remark on this clonotype: A junction end diverges from the germline sequence, so it may reflect a read error. The V and J genes are TRBV13 and TRBJ2-1, with D perhaps TRBD1 (5 bases). The germline V gene has CDR1 PRHDT and CDR2 FYEKMQ (reference sequence). This CDR3 spans 14 amino acids. The CDR3 DNA reads TGTGCCAACAGGAAGACTGCCCCCTACAATGAGCAGTTTTTC. This sequence encodes CANRKTAPYNEQFF.

This chain connects TRBV19 to TRBJ2-1, with D perhaps matching TRBD2 (6 bases). Germline CDR1 and CDR2: LNHDA and SQIVND (reference sequence). V lost 6 bases to trimming and J lost 5 bases, with 11 bases between them. The CDR3 has 13 amino acids. CDR3 DNA sequence: TGTGCCAGTAGGCGACTAGAGGACAATGAGCAGTTCTTC. Translating it yields CASRRLEDNEQFF.